The 30 T cell receptor beta chains reported below all come from one sample, sequenced in a study of blood T cells in healthy people across ages. Through a sample-barcoded 5' primer and a J-beta primer mix, a second PCR was run for roughly 7 to 11 cycles. MiXCR, applied by TCRdb to the 5' RACE reads, yields one record per CDR3 protein. This sample has approximately 1.5 million distinct CDR3 sequences; about 35% occur once, and the top ten carry around 11%. The specimen sequenced was blood. These receptors originate from a woman aged 25 to 39 in good health.

The CDR3 loop reads CASSLWEQGLALNEQFF. The CDR3, as DNA: TGTGCCAGCAGCTTATGGGAGCAGGGACTAGCGCTAAATGAGCAGTTCTTC. The chain employs TRBV7-2 and TRBJ2-1; 10 bases are a match to TRBD2. The germline V gene encodes CDR1 SGHTA and CDR2 FQGNSA. V dropped 2 bases and J dropped 7; count of bases not matched to a gene: 11. This CDR3 is built from 17 residues.

This clonotype was observed a handful of times. V gene TRBV6-6 combines with J gene TRBJ2-5; D tentatively fits TRBD1 or TRBD2 (6 bases each). Trimming removed 2 bases from V and 4 bases from J, with 14 bases in between. The germline V gene has CDR1 MNHNY and CDR2 SVGAGI (reference sequence). The CDR3 spans 15 residues. CDR3 bases: TGTGCCAGCAGTTACGGGGGGCCGCGGGGAGAGACCCAGTACTTC. Translation: CASSYGGPRGETQYF.

Many counts were recorded for this clonotype. The rearrangement uses TRBV7-9 and TRBJ2-1; possible D gene TRBD2, 7 bases. Trimming took 3 bases from V and 3 from J, leaving 15 bases between them. This CDR3 has 16 residues. Per the germline V gene, CDR1 is SEHNR and CDR2 is FQNEAQ (reference sequence). CDR3 loop: CASSFSGGGRYNEQFF. Here the CDR3 DNA reads TGTGCCAGCAGCTTCAGTGGGGGGGGGCGCTACAATGAGCAGTTCTTC.

The chain combines TRBV6-5 with TRBJ2-1, with TRBD2 matching 8 bases. Germline V gene lookup returns CDR1 MNHEY and CDR2 SVGAGI. Trimming cost V 0 bases and J 5 bases; bases outside gene matches: 6. This CDR3 has 16 residues. This CDR3 reads CASSYSRTSTNNEQFF. CDR3 coding DNA: TGTGCCAGCAGTTACTCCCGGACTAGCACCAACAATGAGCAGTTCTTC.

This clonotype was observed a few times. The genes are TRBV27 and TRBJ2-5; 10 nucleotides align to TRBD2. Germline values: CDR1 MNHEY, CDR2 SMNVEV (reference sequence). The CDR3 has 15 amino acids. Trimming cost V 5 bases and J 5 bases; bases outside gene matches: 8. CDR3 region: CASSNTLAGGETQYF. The CDR3 DNA reads TGTGCCAGCAGTAACACCTTAGCGGGAGGTGAGACCCAGTACTTC.

The gene calls are TRBV4-2 and TRBJ1-1; weak D call: TRBD1 (5 bases). Germline V gene sequence: CDR1 LGHNA, CDR2 YNFKEQ. The V and J ends lost 1 base and 1 base respectively, with 13 bases between them. This CDR3 contains 16 residues. CDR3 sequence: CASSQVRANQNTEAFF. DNA for the CDR3: TGTGCCAGCAGCCAAGTCAGGGCAAACCAGAACACTGAAGCTTTCTTT.

The chain has TRBV5-6 and TRBJ2-3; D is uncertain. This CDR3 comprises 17 residues. The V end lost 3 bases, the J end lost 2 bases, and 19 bases lay between the germline ends. CDR1 is SGHDT, CDR2 YYEEEE, per germline. The DNA for the CDR3 is TGTGCCAGCAGCTCTCTACGCAGCCCACTCATCACAGATACGCAGTATTTT. Protein product: CASSSLRSPLITDTQYF.

Details on this clonotype: A much larger clone is a single base away; this may be a read error. The chain recombines TRBV3-1 with TRBJ2-1, with TRBD2 identical over 11 bases. Germline V lookup: CDR1 LGHDT, CDR2 YNNKEL (reference sequence). The CDR3 spans 15 residues. The CDR3 region is CVSSLTSGGRNEQFF. The CDR3, as DNA: TGTGTCAGCAGCCTTACTAGCGGGGGTCGAAATGAGCAGTTCTTC.

J is TRBJ1-2 and V is TRBV3-1, with 7 positions matching TRBD1. The CDR3 sequence is 13 residues long. Germline CDR1 is LGHDT and CDR2 is YNNKEL (reference sequence). With V trimmed by 4 bases and J by 7 bases, 6 bases remained unmatched. This CDR3 reads CASSPSGGVGYTF. CDR3 coding DNA: TGTGCCAGCAGCCCCTCAGGGGGGGTTGGCTACACCTTC.

The V gene is TRBV7-9, the J gene TRBJ2-4, with 7 positions matching TRBD1. The end of the DNA aligns better with TRBJ2-7, so the J call may be wrong. The germline V gene has CDR1 SEHNR and CDR2 FQNEAQ (reference sequence). This CDR3 has 15 residues. The CDR3, as DNA: TGTGCCAGCAGCCCCCGGGGACAGAATAACTACGAGCAGTACTTC. Amino acid sequence: CASSPRGQNNYEQYF.

As concerns this clonotype: Possible read error: a much larger clone is one base away. The gene calls are TRBV29-1 and TRBJ2-1; 10 nucleotides match TRBD2. The end of the DNA is better explained by TRBJ2-7, so the J call may be wrong. CDR3 length: 15 residues. Germline assignment: CDR1 SQVTM and CDR2 ANQGSEA. CDR3 bases: TGCAGCGTCCTATCGGCTAGCGGGAGATACAATGAGCAGTACTTC. Translating gives CSVLSASGRYNEQYF.

This rearrangement joins TRBV29-1 to TRBJ2-2; 9 bases line up with TRBD1. The germline gives CDR1 SQVTM, CDR2 ANQGSEA. This CDR3 region has 14 residues. V dropped 6 bases and J dropped 2; count of bases not matched to a gene: 4. CDR3 DNA sequence: TGCAGCGTAATGGACAGGGGAAACACCGGGGAGCTGTTTTTT. It encodes CSVMDRGNTGELFF.

V usage is TRBV20-1 and J usage is TRBJ1-4, with D perhaps TRBD1 (5 bases). The CDR3 runs to 13 residues. The V end was cut by 3 bases, the J end by 8 bases, with 13 bases between. The V gene's germline CDR1 is DFQATT and CDR2 SNEGSKA (reference sequence). CDR3 sequence reads: CSASGHRNEKLFF. For the CDR3, the DNA is TGCAGTGCTAGCGGACACCGCAACGAAAAACTGTTTTTT.

V and J are TRBV6-2 or TRBV6-3 and TRBJ1-5; D possibly corresponds to TRBD1 (6 bases). CDR1 MNHEY and CDR2 SVGEGT come from the germline V gene. Deletions cut 5 bases from V and 7 bases from J, with 15 bases between. This CDR3 region has 14 residues. The CDR3 DNA reads TGTGCCAGCAGTCAAGGAGGGGGTTGGCAGCCCCAGCATTTT. Translating gives CASSQGGGWQPQHF.

The gene calls are TRBV5-1 and TRBJ2-2; no definite D call. V lost 4 bases, J lost 0 bases, and 13 bases lay in between. The CDR3 extends over 16 amino acids. Germline values: CDR1 SGHRS, CDR2 YFSETQ. The DNA of the CDR3 is TGCGCCAGCAGCGCGGTCAGTCACGCGAACACCGGGGAGCTGTTTTTT. Its translation is CASSAVSHANTGELFF.

CDR3: CSAGTSGGASYNEQFF. CDR3 nucleotides: TGCAGTGCGGGGACTAGCGGGGGGGCATCCTACAATGAGCAGTTCTTC. V and J are TRBV20-1 and TRBJ2-1, with 16 positions matching TRBD2. The CDR3 has 16 amino acids. Germline assignment: CDR1 DFQATT and CDR2 SNEGSKA (reference sequence). V was pared by 6 bases and J by 1 base, with 3 bases of the junction left unmatched.

The rearrangement joins TRBV7-6 to TRBJ2-6; no clear D gene. This CDR3 region has 16 residues. Per the germline V gene, CDR1 is SGHVS and CDR2 is FNYEAQ. Trimming left V 1 base short and J 0 bases short, with 7 bases between. CDR3 residues: CASSLVRDSGANVLTF. Written as DNA, the CDR3 is TGTGCCAGCAGCTTAGTAAGGGACTCTGGGGCCAACGTCCTGACTTTC.

The chain couples TRBV2 to TRBJ2-7; a possible D gene is TRBD2 (5 bases). V lost 7 bases to trimming and J lost 0 bases, with 13 bases between them. From germline, CDR1 is SNHLY and CDR2 FYNNEI. The CDR3 totals 14 residues. CDR3 in DNA: TGTGCCAGCACGGAGGTTGGGAGCTCCTACGAGCAGTACTTC. It is translated as CASTEVGSSYEQYF.

The V call is TRBV6-1, the J call TRBJ1-2; D may be TRBD1 (5 bases). The ends were cut back, 4 bases at V and 3 bases at J, with 15 bases in the middle. This CDR3 has 15 residues. Germline CDR1 reads MNHNS; CDR2 reads SASEGT. In DNA form, the CDR3 reads TGTGCCAGCAGTGCGGGTTTCATGGGGGACTATGGCTACACCTTC. Protein product: CASSAGFMGDYGYTF.

Concerning this clonotype itself: A read error is possible here, since a much larger clone lies one base away. The gene calls are TRBV29-1 and TRBJ2-1, with D possibly TRBD1 on 6 matching bases. The CDR3 runs 14 residues. In germline, CDR1 is SQVTM, CDR2 ANQGSEA. CDR3 nucleotides: TGCGGCGCTACGACCGGGACAAGAAACAATGAGCAGTTCTTC. This gives the protein CGATTGTRNNEQFF.

This clonotype came up a few times. The chain joins TRBV4-2 to TRBJ2-7; D may correspond to TRBD1 or TRBD2 (5 bases each). V was clipped by 1 base and J by 5 bases, with 15 bases between them. Germline loops: CDR1 LGHNA, CDR2 YNFKEQ. The CDR3 consists of 15 residues. CDR3 region: CASSQGPGSDHEQYF. The CDR3 nucleotides read TGTGCCAGCAGCCAAGGCCCAGGGAGTGATCACGAGCAGTACTTC.

The V gene is TRBV7-9, the J gene TRBJ2-1, with a weak D call TRBD2 (6 bases). Germline CDR1 is SEHNR and CDR2 is FQNEAQ (reference sequence). The V gene lost 2 bases and the J gene lost 4 bases, with 15 bases spanning the gap. The CDR3 consists of 16 residues. Here the CDR3 DNA reads TGTGCCAGCAGCTTAAGTTCGGGGGAGGAGTACAATGAGCAGTTCTTC. Translating gives CASSLSSGEEYNEQFF.

There are a few counts of this clonotype. The chain recombines TRBV29-1 with TRBJ1-2; 8 bases agree with TRBD1. The germline V gene encodes CDR1 SQVTM and CDR2 ANQGSEA. V dropped 4 bases and J dropped 7; count of bases not matched to a gene: 5. The CDR3 runs 12 residues. The CDR3 spells CSVAGDRTGYTF. The CDR3 region has the DNA TGCAGCGTTGCAGGGGACAGGACTGGCTACACCTTC.

This clonotype turned up a few times. V usage is TRBV9 and J usage is TRBJ2-1; no definite D call. Per the germline V gene, CDR1 is SGDLS and CDR2 is YYNGEE. Trimming stripped 4 bases from V and 7 bases from J, with 18 bases between. This CDR3 spans 15 amino acids. This CDR3 reads CASSFSHSPGNEQFF. As DNA, the CDR3 is TGTGCCAGCAGCTTCAGCCATTCCCCCGGGAATGAGCAGTTCTTC.

This rearrangement joins TRBV20-1 to TRBJ2-2, with 7 nucleotides matching TRBD1. V was pared by 3 bases and J by 0 bases, with 1 base of the junction left unmatched. From germline, CDR1 is DFQATT and CDR2 SNEGSKA (reference sequence). This CDR3 comprises 14 residues. CDR3 protein: CSASGTANTGELFF. The CDR3 bases are TGCAGTGCTAGTGGGACAGCGAACACCGGGGAGCTGTTTTTT.

A few counts support this clonotype. The gene calls are TRBV27 and TRBJ2-7, with 10 bases identical to TRBD1. Trimming cost V 5 bases and J 2 bases; bases outside gene matches: 12. Germline-derived CDR1 and CDR2 are MNHEY and SMNVEV (reference sequence). This CDR3 is 17 amino acids long. CDR3 region: CASSPSYGDRGPYEQYF. The CDR3 DNA is TGTGCCAGCAGTCCGAGCTACGGGGACAGGGGTCCCTACGAGCAGTACTTC.

V and J are TRBV3-1 and TRBJ2-5; D is unresolved. The V end was cut by 1 base, the J end by 11 bases, with 17 bases between. The CDR3 is 14 amino acids. The V gene's germline CDR1 is LGHDT and CDR2 YNNKEL (reference sequence). The CDR3 nucleotides read TGTGCCAGCAGCCAAGCGTTAGGTGGCGCCGTACAGTACTTC. Translated, it gives CASSQALGGAVQYF.

The chain recombines TRBV29-1 with TRBJ2-7; no clear D gene. The CDR3 sequence is 13 residues long. The germline V and J ends were trimmed by 0 bases and 7 bases, with 13 bases remaining between them. The germline CDR1 and CDR2 sequences are SQVTM and ANQGSEA. CDR3 sequence (DNA): TGCAGCGTTGAAGACCCGGTAAGCGCGGAGCAGTACTTC. It yields the protein CSVEDPVSAEQYF.

This clonotype has a handful of counts. J is TRBJ2-7 and V is TRBV28, with TRBD1 as a possible D gene (6 bases). Germline V gives CDR1 MDHEN, CDR2 SYDVKM. V was trimmed by 7 bases and J by 4 bases, leaving 20 bases between them. CDR3 length equals 15 residues. CDR3 region: CASKTETGLRYEQYF. The CDR3 nucleotides are TGTGCCAGCAAGACAGAGACAGGTCTACGGTACGAGCAGTACTTC.

This clonotype occurred a few times. The chain links TRBV6-2 or TRBV6-3 to TRBJ1-1; a possible D gene is TRBD1 (5 bases). The CDR3 runs 13 residues. Germline-derived CDR1 and CDR2 are MNHEY and SVGEGT. V shed 10 bases and J shed 6 bases, with 18 bases lying between them. The DNA of the CDR3 is TGTGCCATCAACAAGGGGCACGGTGCTGAAGCTTTCTTT. The encoded protein is CAINKGHGAEAFF.